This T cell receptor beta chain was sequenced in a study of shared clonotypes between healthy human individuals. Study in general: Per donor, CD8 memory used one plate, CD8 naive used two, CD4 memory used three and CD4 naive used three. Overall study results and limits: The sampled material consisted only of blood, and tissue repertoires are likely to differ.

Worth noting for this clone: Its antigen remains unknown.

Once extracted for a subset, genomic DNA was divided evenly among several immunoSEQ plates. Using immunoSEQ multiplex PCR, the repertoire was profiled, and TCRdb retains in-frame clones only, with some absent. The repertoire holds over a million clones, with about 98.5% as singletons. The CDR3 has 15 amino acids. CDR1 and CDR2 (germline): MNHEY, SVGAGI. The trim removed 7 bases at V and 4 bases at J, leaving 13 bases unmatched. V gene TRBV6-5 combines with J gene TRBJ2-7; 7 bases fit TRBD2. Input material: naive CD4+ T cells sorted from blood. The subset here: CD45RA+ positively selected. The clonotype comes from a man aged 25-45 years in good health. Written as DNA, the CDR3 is TGTGCCAGCACCCTATATGCGGGAGATGGGTACGAGCAGTACTTC. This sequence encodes CASTLYAGDGYEQYF.